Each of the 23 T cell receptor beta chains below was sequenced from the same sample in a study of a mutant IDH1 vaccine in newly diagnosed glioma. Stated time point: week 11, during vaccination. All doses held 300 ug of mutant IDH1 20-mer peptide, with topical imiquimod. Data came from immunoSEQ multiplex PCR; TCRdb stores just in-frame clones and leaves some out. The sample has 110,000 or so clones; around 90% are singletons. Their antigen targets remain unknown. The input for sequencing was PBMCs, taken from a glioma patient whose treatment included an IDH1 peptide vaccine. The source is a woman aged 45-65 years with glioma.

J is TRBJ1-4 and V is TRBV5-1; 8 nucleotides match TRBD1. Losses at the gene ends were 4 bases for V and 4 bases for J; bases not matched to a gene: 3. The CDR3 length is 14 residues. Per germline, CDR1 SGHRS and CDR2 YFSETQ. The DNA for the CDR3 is TGCGCCAGCAGCCGGACAGGGAGTAATGAAAAACTGTTTTTT. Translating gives CASSRTGSNEKLFF.

DNA for the CDR3: TGCGCCAGCAGCTTGGGAGGGACTAGCGGGGTCCACGAGCAGTACTTC. Protein: CASSLGGTSGVHEQYF. The rearrangement joins TRBV5-1 to TRBJ2-7, with 13 bases matching TRBD2. The ends lost 0 bases at V and 5 bases at J; junction bases unmatched: 5. The V gene's germline CDR1 is SGHRS and CDR2 YFSETQ. This CDR3 comprises 16 residues.

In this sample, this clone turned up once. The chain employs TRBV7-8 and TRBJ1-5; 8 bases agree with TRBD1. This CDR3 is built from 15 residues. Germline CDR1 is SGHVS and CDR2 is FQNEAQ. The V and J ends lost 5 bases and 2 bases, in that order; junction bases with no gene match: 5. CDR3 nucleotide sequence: TGTGCCAGCAGCCCGGGGACAGGCGGCAATCAGCCCCAGCATTTT. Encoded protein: CASSPGTGGNQPQHF.

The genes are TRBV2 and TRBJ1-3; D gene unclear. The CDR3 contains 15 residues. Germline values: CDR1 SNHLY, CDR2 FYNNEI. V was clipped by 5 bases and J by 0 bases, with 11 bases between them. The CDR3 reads CASSTTAFSGNTIYF. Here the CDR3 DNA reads TGTGCCAGCAGTACTACAGCCTTCTCTGGAAACACCATATATTTT.

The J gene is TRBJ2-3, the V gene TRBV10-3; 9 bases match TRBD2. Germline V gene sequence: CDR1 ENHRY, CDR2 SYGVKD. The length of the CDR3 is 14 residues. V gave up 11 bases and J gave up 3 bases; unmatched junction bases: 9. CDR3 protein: CAVGLALGTDTQYF. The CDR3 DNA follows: TGTGCCGTTGGACTAGCGCTAGGTACAGATACGCAGTATTTT.

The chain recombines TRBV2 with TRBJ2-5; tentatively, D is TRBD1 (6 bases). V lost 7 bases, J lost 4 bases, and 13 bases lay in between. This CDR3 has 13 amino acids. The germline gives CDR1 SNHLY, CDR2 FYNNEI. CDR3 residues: CASTRGTGETQYF. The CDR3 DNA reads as TGTGCCAGCACCAGGGGTACCGGAGAGACCCAGTACTTC.

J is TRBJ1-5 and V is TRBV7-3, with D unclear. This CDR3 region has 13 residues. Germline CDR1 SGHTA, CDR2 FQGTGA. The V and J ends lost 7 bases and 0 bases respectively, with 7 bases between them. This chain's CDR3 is CASTQYSNQPQHF. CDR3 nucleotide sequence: TGTGCCAGCACCCAGTATAGCAATCAGCCCCAGCATTTT.

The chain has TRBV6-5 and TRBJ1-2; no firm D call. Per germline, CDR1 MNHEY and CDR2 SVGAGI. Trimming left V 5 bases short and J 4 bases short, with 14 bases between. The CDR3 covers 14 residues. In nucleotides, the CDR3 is TGTGCCAGCAGTGGCGGACTCCACGGCTATGGCTACACCTTC. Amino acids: CASSGGLHGYGYTF.

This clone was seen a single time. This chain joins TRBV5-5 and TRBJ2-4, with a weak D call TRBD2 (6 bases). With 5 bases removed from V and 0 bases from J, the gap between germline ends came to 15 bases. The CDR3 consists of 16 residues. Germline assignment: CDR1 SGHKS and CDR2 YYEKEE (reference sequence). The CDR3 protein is CASSGWGELAKNIQYF. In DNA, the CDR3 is TGTGCCAGCAGTGGGTGGGGGGAGTTAGCCAAAAACATTCAGTACTTC.

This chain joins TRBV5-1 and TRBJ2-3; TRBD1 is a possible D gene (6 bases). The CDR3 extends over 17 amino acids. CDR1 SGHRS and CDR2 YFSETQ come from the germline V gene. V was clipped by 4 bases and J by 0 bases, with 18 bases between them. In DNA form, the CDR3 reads TGCGCCAGCAGCGGGGGCAAGCTAGCAGCAAGCACAGATACGCAGTATTTT. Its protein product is CASSGGKLAASTDTQYF.

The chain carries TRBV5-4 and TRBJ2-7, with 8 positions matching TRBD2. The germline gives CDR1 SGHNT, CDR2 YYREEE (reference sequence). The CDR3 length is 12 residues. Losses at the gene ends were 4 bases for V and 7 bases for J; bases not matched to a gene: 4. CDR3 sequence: CASSPGGKEQYF. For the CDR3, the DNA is TGTGCCAGCAGCCCGGGGGGGAAGGAGCAGTACTTC.

The CDR3 reads CATSRDETATNEKLFF. The DNA of the CDR3 is TGTGCCACCAGCAGAGATGAGACTGCAACTAATGAAAAACTGTTTTTT. V gene TRBV15 combines with J gene TRBJ1-4; D ambiguous. Trimming left V 0 bases short and J 0 bases short, with 8 bases between. Germline V CDR1 and CDR2: LNHNV, YYDKDF (reference sequence). CDR3 length: 16 amino acids.

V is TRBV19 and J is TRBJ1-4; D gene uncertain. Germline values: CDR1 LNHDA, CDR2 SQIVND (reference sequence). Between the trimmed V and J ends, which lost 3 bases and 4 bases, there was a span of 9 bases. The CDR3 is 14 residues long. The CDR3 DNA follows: TGTGCCAGTAGTATCGGTCTGCTTAATGAAAAACTGTTTTTT. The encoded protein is CASSIGLLNEKLFF.

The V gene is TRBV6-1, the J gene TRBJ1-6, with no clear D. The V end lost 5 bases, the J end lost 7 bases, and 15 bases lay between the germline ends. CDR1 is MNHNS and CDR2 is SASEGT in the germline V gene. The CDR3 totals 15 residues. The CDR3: CASSNSLGENSPLHF. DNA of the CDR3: TGTGCCAGCAGTAATTCCCTCGGGGAGAATTCACCCCTCCACTTT.

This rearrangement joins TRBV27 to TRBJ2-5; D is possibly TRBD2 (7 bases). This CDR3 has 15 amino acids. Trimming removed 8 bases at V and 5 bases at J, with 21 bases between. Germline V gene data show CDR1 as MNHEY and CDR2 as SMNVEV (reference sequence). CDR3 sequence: CASSSWGGPRETQYF. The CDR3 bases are TGTGCCAGCTCCTCCTGGGGGGGCCCTCGGGAGACCCAGTACTTC.

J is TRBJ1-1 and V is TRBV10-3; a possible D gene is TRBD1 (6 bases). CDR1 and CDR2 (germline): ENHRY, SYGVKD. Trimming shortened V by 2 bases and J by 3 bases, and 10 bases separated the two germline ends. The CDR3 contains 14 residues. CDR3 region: CAISETGLDTEAFF. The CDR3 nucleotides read TGTGCCATCAGTGAGACAGGGTTGGACACTGAAGCTTTCTTT.

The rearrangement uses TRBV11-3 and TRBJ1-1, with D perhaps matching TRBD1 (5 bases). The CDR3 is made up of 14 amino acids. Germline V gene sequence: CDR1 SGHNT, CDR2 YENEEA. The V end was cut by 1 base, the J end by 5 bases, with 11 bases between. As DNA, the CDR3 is TGTGCCAGCAGCTTAGCCTCGGAGGGGACTGAAGCTTTCTTT. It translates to CASSLASEGTEAFF.

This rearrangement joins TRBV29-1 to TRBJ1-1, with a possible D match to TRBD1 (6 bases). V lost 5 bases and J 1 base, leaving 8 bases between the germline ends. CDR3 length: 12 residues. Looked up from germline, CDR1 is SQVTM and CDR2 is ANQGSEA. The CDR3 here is CSVPTGNTEAFF. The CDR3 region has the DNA TGCAGCGTTCCGACAGGGAACACTGAAGCTTTCTTT.

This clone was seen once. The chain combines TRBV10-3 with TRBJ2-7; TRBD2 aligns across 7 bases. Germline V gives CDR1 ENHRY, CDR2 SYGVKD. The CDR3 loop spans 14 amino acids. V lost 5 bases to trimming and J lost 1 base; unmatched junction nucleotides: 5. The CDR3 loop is CAISTPGGSYEQYF. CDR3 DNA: TGTGCCATCAGTACTCCCGGGGGGTCCTACGAGCAGTACTTC.

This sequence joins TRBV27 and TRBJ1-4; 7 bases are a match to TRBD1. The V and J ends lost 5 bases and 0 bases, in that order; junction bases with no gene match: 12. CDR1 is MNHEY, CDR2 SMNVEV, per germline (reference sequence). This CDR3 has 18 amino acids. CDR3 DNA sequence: TGTGCCAGCAGTCCGGACAGGAGATTACTTGCAACTAATGAAAAACTGTTTTTT. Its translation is CASSPDRRLLATNEKLFF.

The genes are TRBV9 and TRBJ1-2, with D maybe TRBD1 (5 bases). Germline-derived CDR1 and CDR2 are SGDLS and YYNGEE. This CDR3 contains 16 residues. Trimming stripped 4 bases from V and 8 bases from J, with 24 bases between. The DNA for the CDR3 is TGTGCCAGCAGCCTACTCGGGACGGCCTCGGAGGGGGGCTACACCTTC. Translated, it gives CASSLLGTASEGGYTF.

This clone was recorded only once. Here the CDR3 DNA reads TGTGCCGCCCAGCTAGCGGGAGGTGCGCAGTATTTT. It codes for CAAQLAGGAQYF. J is TRBJ2-3 and V is TRBV6-1; 11 nucleotides match TRBD2. CDR3 length: 12 amino acids. Germline V gives CDR1 MNHNS, CDR2 SASEGT. The J segment lost 10 bases and the V segment lost 11 bases, leaving 8 bases of the junction unmatched.

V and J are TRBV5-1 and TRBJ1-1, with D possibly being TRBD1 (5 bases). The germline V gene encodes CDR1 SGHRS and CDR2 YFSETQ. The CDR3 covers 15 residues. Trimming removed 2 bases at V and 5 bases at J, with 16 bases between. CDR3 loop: CASSLIPGTETEAFF. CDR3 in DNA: TGCGCCAGCAGCTTAATACCCGGGACGGAAACTGAAGCTTTCTTT.